This passage covers 21 T cell receptor beta chains from one sample sequenced in a study of shared clonotypes between healthy human individuals. The assay was immunoSEQ multiplex PCR, and TCRdb's table has in-frame clones only and misses some. Of roughly 400,000 clones listed, approximately 96% are singletons. Source material: memory CD8+ T cells sorted from blood. Described subset: CD45RO+ cells pooled with CCR7-negative TemRA cells. The origin of the receptors is a man in his thirties or forties in good health.

This clone has just one count. The genes are TRBV7-9 and TRBJ1-5; possibly TRBD1 for D (5 bases). V dropped 5 bases and J dropped 0 bases, with 8 bases sitting between them. The CDR3 extends over 14 amino acids. Germline V gene data show CDR1 as SEHNR and CDR2 as FQNEAQ (reference sequence). The CDR3 nucleotides read TGTGCCAGCAGCCAAGACAGTAGCAATCAGCCCCAGCATTTT. Protein sequence: CASSQDSSNQPQHF.

The chain uses TRBV7-9 and TRBJ1-1; 8 bases are a match to TRBD1. Germline loops: CDR1 SEHNR, CDR2 FQNEAQ (reference sequence). CDR3 size: 17 residues. Trimming at V came to 5 bases and at J to 1 base, leaving 12 bases not matched to a gene. CDR3 region: CASSLSPGTGPNTEAFF. In DNA, the CDR3 is TGTGCCAGCAGCCTGAGTCCCGGGACAGGACCGAACACTGAAGCTTTCTTT. The complete variable domain, with remaining parts taken from reference TRBV7-9 and TRBJ1-1, reads DTGVSQNPRHKITKRGQNVTFRCDPISEHNRLYWYRQTLGQGPEFLTYFQNEAQLEKSRLLSDRFSAERPKGSFSTLEIQRTEQGDSAMYLCASSLSPGTGPNTEAFFGQGTRLTVV.

V is TRBV11-2 and J is TRBJ2-7; D not resolved. Germline assignment: CDR1 SGHAT and CDR2 FQNNGV. This CDR3 comprises 15 residues. The V and J ends lost 4 bases and 3 bases respectively, with 16 bases between them. The CDR3 spells CASSSPRVKHYEQYF. Written as DNA, the CDR3 is TGTGCCAGCAGCTCCCCTAGAGTTAAACACTACGAGCAGTACTTC.

The chain is built from TRBV2 and TRBJ1-1; TRBD1 matches at 9 bases. From germline, CDR1 is SNHLY and CDR2 FYNNEI. The CDR3 spans 13 residues. The V gene end was trimmed by 5 bases and the J gene end by 5 bases; junction bases not matched to a gene: 3. In DNA, the CDR3 is TGTGCCAGCAGTCTGACAGGGGGGACTGAAGCTTTCTTT. It encodes CASSLTGGTEAFF.

V and J are TRBV2 and TRBJ1-2; 7 nucleotides match TRBD1. The CDR3 covers 15 residues. The germline V gene encodes CDR1 SNHLY and CDR2 FYNNEI. The V and J ends lost 6 bases and 2 bases, in that order; junction bases with no gene match: 9. CDR3 region: CASREQGPLNYGYTF. The CDR3 bases are TGTGCCAGCAGGGAACAGGGGCCCCTCAACTATGGCTACACCTTC.

The V call is TRBV7-9, the J call TRBJ2-2; D is possibly TRBD1 (6 bases). This CDR3 is 15 amino acids long. In germline, CDR1 is SEHNR, CDR2 FQNEAQ (reference sequence). Trimming stripped 0 bases from V and 5 bases from J, with 10 bases between. This CDR3 reads CASSLASGETGELFF. CDR3 nucleotides: TGTGCCAGCAGCTTAGCGTCAGGGGAAACCGGGGAGCTGTTTTTT.

The chain couples TRBV2 to TRBJ2-1, with TRBD2 matching 14 bases. CDR3 length: 15 amino acids. Germline-derived CDR1 and CDR2 are SNHLY and FYNNEI. V lost 6 bases to trimming and J lost 8 bases; unmatched junction nucleotides: 6. The CDR3 bases are TGTGCCAGCAGAGCCGGGACTAGCGGGAGCTATGAGCAGTTCTTC. Amino acids: CASRAGTSGSYEQFF.

V is TRBV6-1 and J is TRBJ2-7; possibly TRBD1 for D (5 bases). V lost 2 bases and J 5 bases, leaving 16 bases between the germline ends. The CDR3 consists of 15 residues. Germline CDR1 and CDR2: MNHNS and SASEGT. CDR3 loop: CASSEPQGTPDEQYF. The CDR3 bases are TGTGCCAGCAGTGAACCCCAGGGTACACCGGACGAGCAGTACTTC.

The J gene is TRBJ2-2, the V gene TRBV2; D is possibly TRBD1 or TRBD2 (6 bases each). In germline, CDR1 is SNHLY, CDR2 FYNNEI. V was shortened by 8 bases and J by 3 bases, with 10 bases between the two germline ends. CDR3 size: 13 residues. CDR3 sequence (DNA): TGTGCCAGCCGGGGGCAGGACACCGGGGAGCTGTTTTTT. Its protein product is CASRGQDTGELFF. Together with reference TRBV2 and TRBJ2-2, the CDR3 gives the full variable domain: EPEVTQTPSHQVTQMGQEVILRCVPISNHLYFYWYRQILGQKVEFLVSFYNNEISEKSEIFDDQFSVERPDGSNFTLKIRSTKLEDSAMYFCASRGQDTGELFFGEGSRLTVL.

The CDR3 nucleotides read TGTGCCAGCAGCCTCAGGAGAGATCAGCCCCAGCATTTT. Its protein is CASSLRRDQPQHF. The chain couples TRBV4-2 to TRBJ1-5; D is uncertain. CDR1 is LGHNA and CDR2 is YNFKEQ in the germline V gene. The length of the CDR3 is 13 residues. The ends were cut back, 4 bases at V and 5 bases at J, with 9 bases in the middle.

V is TRBV28 and J is TRBJ2-4; 7 nucleotides line up with TRBD2. Trimming at V came to 5 bases and at J to 1 base, leaving 11 bases not matched to a gene. Germline CDR1 MDHEN, CDR2 SYDVKM. This CDR3 spans 17 amino acids. CDR3 amino acids: CASSTSIWEGAKNIQYF. CDR3 bases: TGTGCCAGCAGTACCTCTATATGGGAGGGGGCCAAAAACATTCAGTACTTC.

The sample holds one count of this clone. This chain links TRBV5-6 with TRBJ2-7; D unclear. The CDR3 totals 14 residues. The germline V gene encodes CDR1 SGHDT and CDR2 YYEEEE. V lost 1 base, J lost 1 base, and 9 bases lay in between. CDR3 sequence: CASSLSPGSYEQYF. The CDR3 coding sequence is TGTGCCAGCAGCTTGTCGCCAGGTTCCTACGAGCAGTACTTC. The full variable domain, with the rest looked up from reference TRBV5-6 and TRBJ2-7, is DAGVTQSPTHLIKTRGQQVTLRCSPKSGHDTVSWYQQALGQGPQFIFQYYEEEERQRGNFPDRFSGHQFPNYSSELNVNALLLGDSALYLCASSLSPGSYEQYFGPGTRLTVT.

The rearrangement uses TRBV5-1 and TRBJ1-2; no clear D. This CDR3 has 13 residues. V lost 6 bases and J lost 6, with 15 bases in between. CDR1 and CDR2 from the germline V gene are SGHRS and YFSETQ. The CDR3 DNA reads TGCGCCAGCACTTTGGTGGCCGGTCATGGCTACACCTTC. This translates into CASTLVAGHGYTF. The variable domain in full, completed from reference TRBV5-1 and TRBJ1-2, reads KAGVTQTPRYLIKTRGQQVTLSCSPISGHRSVSWYQQTPGQGLQFLFEYFSETQRNKGNFPGRFSGRQFSNSRSEMNVSTLELGDSALYLCASTLVAGHGYTFGSGTRLTVV.

The gene calls are TRBV7-2 and TRBJ2-2; D possibly corresponds to TRBD2 (6 bases). Per the germline V gene, CDR1 is SGHTA and CDR2 is FQGNSA. The V and J ends lost 1 base and 4 bases respectively, with 10 bases between them. The CDR3 loop spans 15 amino acids. The CDR3 reads CASSLGRRGTGELFF. The CDR3 DNA reads as TGTGCCAGCAGCTTAGGCCGGAGGGGCACCGGGGAGCTGTTTTTT.

Note on this clone: The germline gene is not matched at one end of the junction; a read error may be the cause. The chain links TRBV7-7 to TRBJ2-1, with 14 nucleotides matching TRBD2. Per the germline V gene, CDR1 is SSHAT and CDR2 is FNYEAQ (reference sequence). The CDR3 length is 16 residues. CDR3 residues: CASSARLAGGYNEQFF. The CDR3 bases are TGTGCTAGCAGCGCAAGACTAGCGGGAGGGTACAATGAGCAGTTCTTC.

The J gene is TRBJ1-2, the V gene TRBV19; D might be TRBD1 (5 bases). V was clipped by 7 bases and J by 4 bases, with 16 bases between them. The germline V gene encodes CDR1 LNHDA and CDR2 SQIVND (reference sequence). This CDR3 has 14 residues. CDR3 nucleotide sequence: TGTGCCAGTACCCCAAAACAGGTTGGCTATGGCTACACCTTC. Its translation is CASTPKQVGYGYTF.

V is TRBV5-1 and J is TRBJ2-3; a weak D match, TRBD2 (6 bases). The V and J ends lost 4 bases and 0 bases respectively, with 15 bases between them. This CDR3 is built from 16 residues. Germline values: CDR1 SGHRS, CDR2 YFSETQ. The CDR3 reads CASSPGVSFSTDTQYF. Here the CDR3 DNA reads TGCGCCAGCAGCCCGGGAGTCTCCTTTAGCACAGATACGCAGTATTTT.

Regarding this clone: This sample includes further DNA sequences coding for the same CDR3. V usage is TRBV2 and J usage is TRBJ2-7; D unresolved. V was shortened by 6 bases and J by 2 bases, with 5 bases between the two germline ends. In germline, CDR1 is SNHLY, CDR2 FYNNEI. The CDR3 runs to 11 residues. The CDR3 loop is CASSETYEQYF. In DNA form, the CDR3 reads TGTGCCAGCAGCGAAACCTACGAGCAGTACTTC.

The chain has TRBV2 and TRBJ1-2; the D is unclear. The germline gives CDR1 SNHLY, CDR2 FYNNEI. The CDR3 runs 14 residues. The ends were cut back, 3 bases at V and 3 bases at J, with 11 bases in the middle. The CDR3 loop reads CASSELAGYYGYTF. In DNA, the CDR3 is TGTGCCAGCAGTGAGTTGGCAGGCTACTATGGCTACACCTTC.

This clone was seen only once. V usage is TRBV19 and J usage is TRBJ2-6; TRBD2 matches 10 bases. V gave up 4 bases and J gave up 0 bases; unmatched junction bases: 0. There are 16 residues in the CDR3. Per the germline V gene, CDR1 is LNHDA and CDR2 is SQIVND (reference sequence). Here the CDR3 DNA reads TGTGCCAGTAGTAGGACTAGCGGCTCTGGGGCCAACGTCCTGACTTTC. It specifies CASSRTSGSGANVLTF.

The chain joins TRBV15 to TRBJ2-2; 13 bases agree with TRBD2. The V gene end was trimmed by 0 bases and the J gene end by 7 bases; junction bases not matched to a gene: 8. The CDR3 length is 18 residues. Germline V gives CDR1 LNHNV, CDR2 YYDKDF (reference sequence). This chain's CDR3 is CATSRDRGLAGYVGELFF. The CDR3 DNA reads TGTGCCACCAGCAGAGATCGGGGACTAGCGGGATATGTCGGGGAGCTGTTTTTT.